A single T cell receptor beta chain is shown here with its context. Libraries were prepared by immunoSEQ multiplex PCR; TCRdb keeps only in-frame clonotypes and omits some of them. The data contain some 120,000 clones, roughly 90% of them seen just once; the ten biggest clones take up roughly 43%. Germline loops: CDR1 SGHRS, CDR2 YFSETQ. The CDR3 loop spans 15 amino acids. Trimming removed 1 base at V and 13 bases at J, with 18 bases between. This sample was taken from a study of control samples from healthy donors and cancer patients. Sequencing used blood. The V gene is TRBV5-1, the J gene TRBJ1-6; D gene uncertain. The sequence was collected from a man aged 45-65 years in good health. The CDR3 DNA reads TGCGCCAGCAGCTTGAAAACGGACCCCCATGATCCCCTCCACTTT. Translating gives CASSLKTDPHDPLHF.